The 10 T cell receptor beta chains listed next were all sequenced from one sample in a study of blood T cell repertoires in COVID-19. Some clones are missing from TCRdb's copy, which holds only in-frame ones; the method was immunoSEQ multiplex PCR. The sample lists about 240,000 clones; 80% to 95% were seen once. The sequencing input was peripheral blood. Receptors were obtained from a man in his thirties or forties with COVID-19, enrolled during active disease.

This sequence joins TRBV20-1 and TRBJ2-3; 9 nucleotides agree with TRBD2. V shed 3 bases and J 3 bases; nucleotides not matched to a gene: 16. The CDR3 is made up of 18 amino acids. The germline gives CDR1 DFQATT, CDR2 SNEGSKA (reference sequence). The CDR3 coding sequence is TGCAGTGCTAGTCCCACGTGGGCGCGGGGGGGTTCGACAGATACGCAGTATTTT. Protein: CSASPTWARGGSTDTQYF.

The CDR3 nucleotides read TGTGCCAGCAGGGCTAGGGGCCACAGCACAGATACGCAGTATTTT. Translating it yields CASRARGHSTDTQYF. The rearrangement joins TRBV2 to TRBJ2-3; a possible D gene is TRBD1 (5 bases). The CDR3 consists of 15 residues. Trimming left V 6 bases short and J 0 bases short, with 13 bases between. Germline CDR1 is SNHLY and CDR2 is FYNNEI.

In DNA form, the CDR3 reads TGTGCCAGCAGCTCAAACACAGGGGAAGGCTACACCTTC. Translation gives CASSSNTGEGYTF. The chain employs TRBV27 and TRBJ1-2; 7 bases line up with TRBD1. In germline, CDR1 is MNHEY, CDR2 SMNVEV (reference sequence). The CDR3 covers 13 residues. With V trimmed by 6 bases and J by 8 bases, 9 bases remained unmatched.

As concerns this clone: This sample also contains other DNA sequences that code for the same CDR3. The rearrangement links TRBV6-5 to TRBJ2-7; perhaps TRBD2 as D (5 bases). This CDR3 is built from 11 residues. V lost 8 bases to trimming and J lost 4 bases, with 9 bases between them. Germline CDR1 and CDR2: MNHEY and SVGAGI. CDR3 in amino acids: CASSGGYEQYF. The CDR3 DNA is TGTGCCAGCTCCGGAGGTTACGAGCAGTACTTC.

The J gene is TRBJ1-2, the V gene TRBV18; 9 nucleotides align to TRBD1. CDR3 size: 14 residues. CDR1 is KGHSH and CDR2 is LQKENI in the germline V gene. Germline trimming cut 4 bases from V and 9 bases from J; bases unmatched to any gene: 9. The CDR3 loop is CASSLRTGDESYTF. The CDR3, as DNA: TGTGCCAGCTCACTGCGGACAGGGGACGAGAGCTACACCTTC.

In this sample, this clone turned up a few times. The J gene is TRBJ1-3, the V gene TRBV7-9, with TRBD1 matching 7 bases. V was clipped by 1 base and J by 5 bases; unmatched bases: 5. There are 15 residues in the CDR3. Germline CDR1 and CDR2: SEHNR and FQNEAQ (reference sequence). CDR3 in DNA: TGTGCCAGCAGCTTAGTTTCAGGGGGAAGAAACACCATATATTTT. Translating it yields CASSLVSGGRNTIYF.

The chain links TRBV5-1 to TRBJ1-5; TRBD1 might be the D (5 bases). Trimming stripped 3 bases from V and 0 bases from J, with 7 bases between. Looked up from germline, CDR1 is SGHRS and CDR2 is YFSETQ. The CDR3 totals 14 residues. CDR3 nucleotide sequence: TGCGCCAGCAGCTCAGGGTATAGCAATCAGCCCCAGCATTTT. It encodes CASSSGYSNQPQHF. Drawing the rest from reference TRBV5-1 and TRBJ1-5, the complete variable domain is KAGVTQTPRYLIKTRGQQVTLSCSPISGHRSVSWYQQTPGQGLQFLFEYFSETQRNKGNFPGRFSGRQFSNSRSEMNVSTLELGDSALYLCASSSGYSNQPQHFGDGTRLSIL.

V is TRBV20-1 and J is TRBJ1-6; tentative D call: TRBD1 (5 bases). Germline V gene lookup returns CDR1 DFQATT and CDR2 SNEGSKA (reference sequence). V lost 3 bases to trimming and J lost 7 bases, with 7 bases between them. CDR3 length equals 12 residues. The chain's CDR3 is CSASNRNSPLHF. CDR3 in DNA: TGCAGTGCTAGTAACAGGAATTCACCCCTCCACTTT.

This chain uses TRBV7-2 with TRBJ1-1; weak D call: TRBD1 (5 bases). The CDR3 has 13 amino acids. Germline CDR1 SGHTA, CDR2 FQGNSA. The V and J ends lost 4 bases and 11 bases respectively, with 17 bases between them. In DNA form, the CDR3 reads TGTGCCAGCAGCTCCTCATCGGTAGGGGTCGCTTTCTTT. Translation: CASSSSSVGVAFF.

The rearrangement links TRBV29-1 to TRBJ2-5; TRBD2 matches at 9 bases. After removal of 6 bases from V and 3 bases from J, the junction contained 14 bases not matched to a gene. This CDR3 is 16 amino acids long. CDR1 is SQVTM and CDR2 is ANQGSEA in the germline V gene. The CDR3 spells CSVKKGSSGEEETQYF. DNA for the CDR3: TGCAGCGTCAAAAAAGGCTCTAGCGGGGAAGAAGAGACCCAGTACTTC. The complete variable domain, with remaining parts taken from reference TRBV29-1 and TRBJ2-5, reads SAVISQKPSRDICQRGTSLTIQCQVDSQVTMMFWYRQQPGQSLTLIATANQGSEATYESGFVIDKFPISRPNLTFSTLTVSNMSPEDSSIYLCSVKKGSSGEEETQYFGPGTRLLVL.